The subject of this entry is one TCR beta chain. Data came from immunoSEQ multiplex PCR; TCRdb stores just in-frame clones and leaves some out. Seen here are about 260,000 clones, over 80% observed once, and the top ten hold about 1.6%. This CDR3 has 13 amino acids. Unmatched junction bases numbered 6, after V lost 8 bases and J lost 8 bases. CDR1 is LNHDA, CDR2 SQIVND, per germline (reference sequence). The entry originates in a study of blood T cell repertoires in COVID-19. As for the study in general: Acute and convalescent COVID-19 samples came from the United States, Italy and Spain. PBMCs, B-cell-depleted T cells, or T cells provided the cDNA or gDNA that made up the material.

The chain recombines TRBV19 with TRBJ2-4, with TRBD1 matching 10 bases. Material: peripheral blood. The receptor was derived from a woman aged 40-49 years who had recovered from COVID-19. Here the CDR3 reads CASSDRGQDIQYF. As DNA, the CDR3 is TGTGCCAGTTCCGACAGGGGGCAGGACATTCAGTACTTC. Complete variable domain (other parts from reference TRBV19 and TRBJ2-4): DGGITQSPKYLFRKEGQNVTLSCEQNLNHDAMYWYRQDPGQGLRLIYYSQIVNDFQKGDIAEGYSVSREKKESFPLTVTSAQKNPTAFYLCASSDRGQDIQYFGAGTRLSVL.